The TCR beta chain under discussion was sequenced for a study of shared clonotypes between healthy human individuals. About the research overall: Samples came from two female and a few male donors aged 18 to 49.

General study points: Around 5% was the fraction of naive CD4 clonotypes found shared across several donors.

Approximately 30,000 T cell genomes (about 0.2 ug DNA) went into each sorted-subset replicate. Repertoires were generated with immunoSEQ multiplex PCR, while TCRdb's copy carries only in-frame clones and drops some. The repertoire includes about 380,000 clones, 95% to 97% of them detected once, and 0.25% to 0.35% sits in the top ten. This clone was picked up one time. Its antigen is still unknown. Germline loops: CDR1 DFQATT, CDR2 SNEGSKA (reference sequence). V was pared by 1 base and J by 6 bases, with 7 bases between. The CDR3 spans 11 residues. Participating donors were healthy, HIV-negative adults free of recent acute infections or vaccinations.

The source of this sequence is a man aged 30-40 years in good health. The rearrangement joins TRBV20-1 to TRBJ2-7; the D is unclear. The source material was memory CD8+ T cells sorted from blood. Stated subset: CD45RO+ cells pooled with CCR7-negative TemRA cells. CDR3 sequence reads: CSARGRGEQYF. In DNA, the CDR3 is TGCAGTGCTAGAGGGAGAGGCGAGCAGTACTTC.